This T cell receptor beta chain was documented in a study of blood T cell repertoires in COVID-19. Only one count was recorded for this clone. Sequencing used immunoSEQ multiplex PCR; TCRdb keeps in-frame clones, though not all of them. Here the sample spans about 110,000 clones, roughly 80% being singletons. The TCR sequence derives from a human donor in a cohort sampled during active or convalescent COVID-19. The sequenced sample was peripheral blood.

The CDR3 spells CASSIRQDGGLNTEAFF. The DNA for the CDR3 is TGTGCCAGTAGTATCCGCCAGGATGGAGGCCTGAACACTGAAGCTTTCTTT. The V call is TRBV19, the J call TRBJ1-1; D call uncertain. The CDR3 is 17 residues long. CDR1 and CDR2 (germline): LNHDA, SQIVND (reference sequence). The V and J ends lost 3 bases and 0 bases respectively, with 17 bases between them.